This is a list of T cell receptor beta chains from one sample in a study of blood T cell repertoires in COVID-19. Assay: immunoSEQ multiplex PCR; the TCRdb copy retains only in-frame clones and omits some. This table holds 200,000 to 300,000 clones, approximately 85% found once. The sequenced sample consisted of peripheral blood. The source is a woman in her fifties or sixties with active or convalescent COVID-19. The CDR3 runs from the conserved cysteine through the conserved F or W. The D gene is left open where the match is weak. Clone size is given for some rows only: seen once, a few or many times, or a class if the clone is expanded.

- | TRBJ2-2 | TRBV7-2 | TRBD2 | CASSSLAGRTGELFF | TGTGCCAGCAGCTCCCTAGCGGGGCGGACCGGGGAGCTGTTTTTT
- | TRBJ1-6 | TRBV30 | - | CALVNRAGNSPLHF | TGTGCCTTAGTCAACAGGGCGGGTAATTCACCCCTCCACTTT
- | TRBJ2-3 | TRBV6-1 | - | CASSEGLVVGALTDTQYF | TGTGCCAGCAGTGAGGGTCTTGTGGTGGGGGCCCTCACAGATACGCAGTATTTT
- | TRBJ2-7 | TRBV7-2 | TRBD2 | CASSFSSGGSYEQYF | TGTGCCAGCAGCTTCTCTAGCGGGGGGAGTTACGAGCAGTACTTC
- | TRBJ2-2 | TRBV7-7 | - | CASSSHTNTGELFF | TGTGCTAGCAGCTCACATACGAACACCGGGGAGCTGTTTTTT
few | TRBJ2-7 | TRBV3-1/TRBV3-2 | TRBD1 | CASTGTDSYEQYF | TGTGCCAGCACCGGGACAGACTCCTACGAGCAGTACTTC
once | TRBJ2-1 | TRBV30 | - | CAWTAGAVSRYNEQFF | TGTGCCTGGACCGCGGGGGCCGTTTCCCGATACAATGAGCAGTTCTTC
once | TRBJ2-1 | TRBV27 | - | CASSSGRGKYNEQFF | TGTGCCAGCAGTTCGGGCAGGGGAAAATACAATGAGCAGTTCTTC
- | TRBJ2-7 | TRBV15 | - | CATSRVFGYHEQYF | TGTGCCACCAGCAGAGTCTTCGGGTACCACGAGCAGTACTTC
few | TRBJ1-5 | TRBV19 | - | CASSLENRNPQHF | TGTGCCAGTAGCCTCGAAAACAGGAACCCCCAGCATTTT
once | TRBJ1-1 | TRBV7-6 | - | CASSLRVGNTEAFF | TGTGCCAGCAGCCTCAGGGTGGGGAACACTGAAGCTTTCTTT
- | TRBJ1-2 | TRBV4-2 | TRBD1 | CASSRNRDSLSFWNYGYTF | TGTGCCAGCAGCCGGAACCGGGACAGCCTCTCTTTTTGGAACTATGGCTACACCTTC
- | TRBJ2-1 | TRBV23-1 | TRBD2 | CASRLAGATYNEQFF | TGCGCCAGCAGACTAGCGGGGGCTACCTACAATGAGCAGTTCTTC
- | TRBJ2-2 | TRBV5-5 | - | CASSPTGLNTGELFF | TGTGCCAGCAGCCCAACGGGATTGAACACCGGGGAGCTGTTTTTT
- | TRBJ1-1 | TRBV2 | TRBD1 | CASTGGQGFFMNTEAFF | TGTGCCAGCACGGGGGGACAGGGTTTCTTCATGAACACTGAAGCTTTCTTT
- | TRBJ2-3 | TRBV19 | - | CASSMGGRRTDTQYF | TGTGCCAGTAGTATGGGGGGGCGCAGGACAGATACGCAGTATTTT
- | TRBJ2-3 | TRBV5-1 | - | CASSTGYKPYTDTQYF | TGCGCCAGCAGCACCGGGTACAAACCGTACACAGATACGCAGTATTTT
- | TRBJ1-4 | TRBV6-6 | TRBD1 | CASRPGGINEKLFF | TGTGCCAGCAGACCAGGGGGAATTAATGAAAAACTGTTTTTT
- | TRBJ2-5 | TRBV5-6 | - | CASTSRQGRGGETQYF | TGTGCCAGCACTAGTAGACAGGGTCGTGGGGGGGAGACCCAGTACTTC
- | TRBJ1-1 | TRBV12-3/TRBV12-4 | TRBD1 | CASRGTAAEAFF | TGTGCCAGCAGGGGGACAGCGGCTGAAGCTTTCTTT
- | TRBJ1-1 | TRBV7-2 | - | CASSLAAFTVNTEAFF | TGTGCCAGCAGCTTAGCCGCATTTACAGTGAACACTGAAGCTTTCTTT